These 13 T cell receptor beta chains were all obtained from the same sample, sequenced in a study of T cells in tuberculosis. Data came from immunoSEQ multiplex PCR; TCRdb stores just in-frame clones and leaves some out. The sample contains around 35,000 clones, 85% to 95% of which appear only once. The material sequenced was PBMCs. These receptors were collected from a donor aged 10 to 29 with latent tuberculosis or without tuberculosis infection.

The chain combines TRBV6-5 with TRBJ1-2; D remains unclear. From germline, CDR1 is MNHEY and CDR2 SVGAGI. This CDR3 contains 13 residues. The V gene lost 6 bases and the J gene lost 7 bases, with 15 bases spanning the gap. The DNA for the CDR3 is TGTGCCAGCAGCTACGGGAGGGCGGGTGGCTACACCTTC. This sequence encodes CASSYGRAGGYTF.

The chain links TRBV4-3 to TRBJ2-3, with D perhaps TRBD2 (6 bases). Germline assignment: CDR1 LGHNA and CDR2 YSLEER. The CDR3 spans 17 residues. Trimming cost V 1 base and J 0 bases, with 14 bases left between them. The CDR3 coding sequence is TGCGCCAGCAGCCAAGTTGTTGCGGGAACTAGCACAGATACGCAGTATTTT. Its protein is CASSQVVAGTSTDTQYF.

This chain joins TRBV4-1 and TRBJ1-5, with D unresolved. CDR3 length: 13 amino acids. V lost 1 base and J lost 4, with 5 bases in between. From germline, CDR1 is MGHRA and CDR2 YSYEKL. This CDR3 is CASSQGVNQPQHF. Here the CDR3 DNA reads TGCGCCAGCAGCCAAGGAGTAAATCAGCCCCAGCATTTT.

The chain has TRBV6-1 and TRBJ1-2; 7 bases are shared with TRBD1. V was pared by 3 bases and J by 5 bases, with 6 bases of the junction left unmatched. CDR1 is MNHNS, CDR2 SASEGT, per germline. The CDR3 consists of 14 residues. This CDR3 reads CASSEWTGTYGYTF. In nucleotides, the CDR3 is TGTGCCAGCAGTGAGTGGACAGGAACTTATGGCTACACCTTC.

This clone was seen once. CDR3 in DNA: TGTGCCAGCAGCGCAGGGACAGGGGGCGAAAATTCACCCCTCCACTTT. It encodes CASSAGTGGENSPLHF. This sequence joins TRBV9 and TRBJ1-6; TRBD1 aligns across 12 bases. V dropped 3 bases and J dropped 7; count of bases not matched to a gene: 5. Germline V gives CDR1 SGDLS, CDR2 YYNGEE. The length of the CDR3 is 16 residues. The full variable domain, its missing parts supplied by reference TRBV9 and TRBJ1-6, is DSGVTQTPKHLITATGQRVTLRCSPRSGDLSVYWYQQSLDQGLQFLIQYYNGEERAKGNILERFSAQQFPDLHSELNLSSLELGDSALYFCASSAGTGGENSPLHFGNGTRLTVT.

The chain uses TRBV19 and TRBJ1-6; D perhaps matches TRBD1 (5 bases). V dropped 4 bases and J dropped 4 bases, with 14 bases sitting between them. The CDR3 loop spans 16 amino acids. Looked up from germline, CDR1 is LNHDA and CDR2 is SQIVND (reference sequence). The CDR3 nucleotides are TGTGCCAGTAGTAGGAGGGACGAGCTTTATAATTCACCCCTCCACTTT. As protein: CASSRRDELYNSPLHF.

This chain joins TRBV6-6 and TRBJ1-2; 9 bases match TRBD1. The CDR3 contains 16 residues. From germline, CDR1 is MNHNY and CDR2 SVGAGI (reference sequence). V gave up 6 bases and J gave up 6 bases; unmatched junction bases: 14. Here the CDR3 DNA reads TGTGCCAGCAGCGAACCAGAACAGGGGGCTCAGGATGGCTACACCTTC. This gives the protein CASSEPEQGAQDGYTF.

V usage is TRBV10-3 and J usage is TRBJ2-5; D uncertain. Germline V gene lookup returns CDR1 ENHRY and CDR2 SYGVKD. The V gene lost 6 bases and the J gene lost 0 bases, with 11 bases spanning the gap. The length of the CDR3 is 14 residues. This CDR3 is CAISHRGDQETQYF. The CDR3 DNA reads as TGTGCCATCAGCCACCGTGGAGACCAAGAGACCCAGTACTTC.

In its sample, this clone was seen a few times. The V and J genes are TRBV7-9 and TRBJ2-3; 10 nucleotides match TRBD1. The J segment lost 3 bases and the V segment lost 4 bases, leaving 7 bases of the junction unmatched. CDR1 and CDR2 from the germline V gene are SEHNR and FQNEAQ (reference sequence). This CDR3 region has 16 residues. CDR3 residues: CASSSLTGGETDTQYF. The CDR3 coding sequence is TGTGCCAGCAGCTCATTGACAGGGGGCGAAACAGATACGCAGTATTTT. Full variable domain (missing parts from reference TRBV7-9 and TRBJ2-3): DTGVSQNPRHKITKRGQNVTFRCDPISEHNRLYWYRQTLGQGPEFLTYFQNEAQLEKSRLLSDRFSAERPKGSFSTLEIQRTEQGDSAMYLCASSSLTGGETDTQYFGPGTRLTVL.

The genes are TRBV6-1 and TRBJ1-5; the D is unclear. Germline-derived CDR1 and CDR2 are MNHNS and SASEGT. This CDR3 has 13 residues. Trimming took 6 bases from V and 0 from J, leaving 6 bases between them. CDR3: CASSIDSNQPQHF. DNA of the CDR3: TGTGCCAGCAGCATAGATAGCAATCAGCCCCAGCATTTT.

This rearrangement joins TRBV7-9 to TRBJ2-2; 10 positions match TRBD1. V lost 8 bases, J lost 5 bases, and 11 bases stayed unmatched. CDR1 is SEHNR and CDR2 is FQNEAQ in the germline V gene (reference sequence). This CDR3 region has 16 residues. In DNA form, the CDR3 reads TGTGCCAGCTATACTCCCGGGACAGGGGAAACCGGGGAGCTGTTTTTT. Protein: CASYTPGTGETGELFF.

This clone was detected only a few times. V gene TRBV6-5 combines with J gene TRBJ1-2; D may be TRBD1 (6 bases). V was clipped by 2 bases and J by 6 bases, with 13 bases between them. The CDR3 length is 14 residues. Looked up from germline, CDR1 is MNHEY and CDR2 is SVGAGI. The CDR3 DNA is TGTGCCAGCAGTTACAAGAAGGACAGTCATGGCTACACCTTC. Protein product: CASSYKKDSHGYTF.

The CDR3 DNA reads TGTGCCAGCAGTTCCTCAAACGGGGGGCGCTACGAGCAGTACTTC. Translated, it gives CASSSSNGGRYEQYF. The chain is built from TRBV6-5 and TRBJ2-7, with D possibly being TRBD2 (7 bases). Germline CDR1 and CDR2: MNHEY and SVGAGI. This CDR3 is 15 amino acids long. V lost 4 bases and J lost 3, with 16 bases in between.